Shown below are 31 T cell receptor beta chains from a single sample sequenced in a study of cytomegalovirus exposure and HLA in healthy donors. The PCR had 60 Vbeta and 13 Jbeta primers. Data came from immunoSEQ multiplex PCR; TCRdb stores just in-frame clones and leaves some out. The sample includes 150,000 to 200,000 clones, more than 60% seen only once; the top ten take about 1.5%. Material: PBMCs. The source is a man between 18 and 29 years old in good health and CMV-seronegative.

J is TRBJ2-6 and V is TRBV7-2, with 7 bases matching TRBD1. CDR3 size: 19 residues. With V trimmed by 4 bases and J by 0 bases, 12 bases remained unmatched. Germline V gene data show CDR1 as SGHTA and CDR2 as FQGNSA. CDR3 sequence: CASSYRTFGTDSGANVLTF. In nucleotides, the CDR3 is TGTGCCAGCAGCTACCGAACCTTTGGGACAGACTCTGGGGCCAACGTCCTGACTTTC.

This chain's CDR3 is CASSQVLAGVRGGELFF. The CDR3, as DNA: TGCGCCAGCAGCCAAGTACTAGCGGGAGTTAGGGGCGGGGAGCTGTTTTTT. V gene TRBV4-3 combines with J gene TRBJ2-2; 11 nucleotides match TRBD2. Trimming cost V 1 base and J 7 bases; bases outside gene matches: 8. CDR3 length: 17 amino acids. Germline V gene sequence: CDR1 LGHNA, CDR2 YSLEER.

V gene TRBV4-3 combines with J gene TRBJ1-4, with unresolved D. CDR1 LGHNA and CDR2 YSLEER come from the germline V gene. The CDR3 sequence is 15 residues long. Trimming left V 0 bases short and J 7 bases short, with 12 bases between. The CDR3 loop is CASSQEAGRLEKLFF. CDR3 DNA: TGCGCCAGCAGCCAAGAGGCAGGTCGTCTTGAAAAACTGTTTTTT.

The rearrangement uses TRBV7-8 and TRBJ2-1; 14 bases align to TRBD2. Trimming removed 5 bases from V and 13 bases from J; junction bases left unmatched: 7. Germline CDR1 and CDR2: SGHVS and FQNEAQ. The length of the CDR3 is 14 residues. The CDR3 here is CASSRTTSGGAQFF. CDR3 nucleotides: TGTGCCAGCAGCCGAACGACTAGCGGGGGGGCTCAGTTCTTC.

J is TRBJ2-7 and V is TRBV9, with a weak D call TRBD2 (7 bases). V lost 4 bases to trimming and J lost 9 bases, with 20 bases between them. CDR1 and CDR2 (germline): SGDLS, YYNGEE. CDR3 size: 14 residues. CDR3 residues: CASSLEGGGPRQYF. DNA for the CDR3: TGTGCCAGCAGCTTAGAAGGGGGGGGGCCGAGGCAGTACTTC.

This chain joins TRBV4-3 and TRBJ2-6; D call uncertain. Per germline, CDR1 LGHNA and CDR2 YSLEER. CDR3 length: 17 amino acids. V lost 1 base to trimming and J lost 0 bases, with 10 bases between them. DNA for the CDR3: TGCGCCAGCAGCCAAGGTTTATATAGCTCTGGGGCCAACGTCCTGACTTTC. Its protein product is CASSQGLYSSGANVLTF.

The genes are TRBV9 and TRBJ2-2; D remains unclear. Germline V lookup: CDR1 SGDLS, CDR2 YYNGEE. Trimming took 3 bases from V and 4 from J, leaving 7 bases between them. This CDR3 spans 13 amino acids. The CDR3 region has the DNA TGTGCCAGCAGCGACAGAATCACCGGGGAGCTGTTTTTT. Encoded protein: CASSDRITGELFF.

This chain uses TRBV6-1 with TRBJ1-5; D unresolved. V was pared by 4 bases and J by 2 bases, with 18 bases between. This CDR3 comprises 17 residues. Germline-derived CDR1 and CDR2 are MNHNS and SASEGT. The CDR3 sequence: CASSVERRNTGNQPQHF. The CDR3 region has the DNA TGTGCCAGCAGTGTTGAGAGGAGGAATACGGGCAATCAGCCCCAGCATTTT.

The chain employs TRBV6-6 and TRBJ2-5; 8 nucleotides match TRBD1. The V gene end was trimmed by 6 bases and the J gene end by 5 bases; junction bases not matched to a gene: 14. Looked up from germline, CDR1 is MNHNY and CDR2 is SVGAGI (reference sequence). This CDR3 has 16 residues. CDR3 nucleotides: TGTGCCAGCAGCGACTCAGGGGGCAGGGGGCGGGAGACCCAGTACTTC. Translation: CASSDSGGRGRETQYF.

The V gene is TRBV15, the J gene TRBJ1-1; TRBD1 might be the D (6 bases). CDR3 size: 14 residues. The germline V gene encodes CDR1 LNHNV and CDR2 YYDKDF (reference sequence). V gave up 7 bases and J gave up 1 base, with 13 bases separating them. The CDR3 region has the DNA TGTGCCACCATGAGAGGGGGAGAGAACACTGAAGCTTTCTTT. Amino acids: CATMRGGENTEAFF.

A single count supports this clone. The chain couples TRBV5-1 to TRBJ2-1; 10 bases are a match to TRBD2. V was clipped by 0 bases and J by 4 bases; unmatched bases: 1. The CDR3 has 15 residues. Germline CDR1 SGHRS, CDR2 YFSETQ. CDR3 in DNA: TGCGCCAGCAGCTTGGCTAGCGGGAGTTACAATGAGCAGTTCTTC. Amino acid sequence: CASSLASGSYNEQFF.

This clone was detected only a few times. The same CDR3 arises from other DNA sequences in this sample as well. The V gene is TRBV2, the J gene TRBJ1-2, with D unresolved. There are 13 residues in the CDR3. The germline CDR1 and CDR2 sequences are SNHLY and FYNNEI. The V end was cut by 5 bases, the J end by 0 bases, with 7 bases between. CDR3 amino acids: CASSNSPNYGYTF. As DNA, the CDR3 is TGTGCCAGCAGTAACAGCCCTAACTATGGCTACACCTTC.

The J gene is TRBJ2-6, the V gene TRBV10-1, with TRBD1 identical over 11 bases. CDR3 length: 16 residues. Germline V gives CDR1 WNHNN, CDR2 SYGVQD (reference sequence). Germline trimming cut 9 bases from V and 4 bases from J; bases unmatched to any gene: 8. The CDR3 reads CARSDRGLRGANVLTF. CDR3 nucleotides: TGCGCCAGATCGGACAGGGGGCTTCGCGGGGCCAACGTCCTGACTTTC.

This chain connects TRBV20-1 to TRBJ2-7; a weak D match, TRBD2 (5 bases). The ends were cut back, 6 bases at V and 6 bases at J, with 12 bases in the middle. Germline V lookup: CDR1 DFQATT, CDR2 SNEGSKA (reference sequence). The CDR3 totals 11 residues. The CDR3 loop is CSANRGTEQYF. The CDR3 DNA reads as TGCAGTGCCAACCGGGGAACCGAGCAGTACTTC.

This clone was seen only a few times. The chain carries TRBV2 and TRBJ2-5; D is uncertain. Gene TRBJ2-7 matches the end of the DNA better, so the J call may be wrong. Germline CDR1 is SNHLY and CDR2 is FYNNEI. CDR3 size: 12 residues. The CDR3 protein is CASSLLGYEQYF. The CDR3 DNA is TGTGCCAGCAGTCTATTGGGCTACGAGCAGTACTTC.

V gene TRBV6-5 combines with J gene TRBJ1-6; unclear D gene. V shed 0 bases and J shed 7 bases, with 10 bases lying between them. Germline V lookup: CDR1 MNHEY, CDR2 SVGAGI. CDR3 size: 15 residues. The CDR3 nucleotides are TGTGCCAGCAGTTACTCGAGGAACGAGAATTCACCCCTCCACTTT. As protein: CASSYSRNENSPLHF.

V usage is TRBV9 and J usage is TRBJ1-2; 8 positions agree with TRBD1. V lost 4 bases to trimming and J lost 5 bases; unmatched junction nucleotides: 10. Looked up from germline, CDR1 is SGDLS and CDR2 is YYNGEE. The CDR3 consists of 15 residues. CDR3 loop: CASSSTQGAVYGYTF. CDR3 in DNA: TGTGCCAGCAGCTCTACTCAGGGGGCGGTGTATGGCTACACCTTC.

The J gene is TRBJ2-7, the V gene TRBV27; a weak D match, TRBD1 (6 bases). V shed 6 bases and J shed 0 bases, with 9 bases lying between them. Germline lookup yields CDR1 MNHEY and CDR2 SMNVEV (reference sequence). The CDR3 loop spans 13 amino acids. CDR3 region: CASRPGDSYEQYF. CDR3 nucleotide sequence: TGTGCCAGCAGACCAGGGGACTCCTACGAGCAGTACTTC.

The V and J genes are TRBV15 and TRBJ1-5, with 8 bases matching TRBD1. The J segment lost 4 bases and the V segment lost 5 bases, leaving 4 bases of the junction unmatched. The V gene's germline CDR1 is LNHNV and CDR2 YYDKDF (reference sequence). This CDR3 comprises 14 residues. The CDR3 DNA reads TGTGCCACCAGCGCCCGGACAGGGAATCAGCCCCAGCATTTT. Its translation: CATSARTGNQPQHF.

The sample holds a few counts of this clone. The V gene is TRBV4-2, the J gene TRBJ2-4; 9 bases are shared with TRBD2. The CDR3 is 18 amino acids. Unmatched junction bases numbered 8, after V lost 2 bases and J lost 0 bases. The germline V gene has CDR1 LGHNA and CDR2 YNFKEQ. CDR3 residues: CASSQLKRGAVAKNIQYF. The CDR3 nucleotides are TGTGCCAGCAGCCAATTGAAGCGGGGGGCCGTAGCCAAAAACATTCAGTACTTC.

This chain connects TRBV11-2 to TRBJ2-3; 7 positions agree with TRBD1. V was clipped by 8 bases and J by 6 bases; unmatched bases: 8. The CDR3 consists of 13 residues. The V gene's germline CDR1 is SGHAT and CDR2 FQNNGV. The CDR3 sequence: CASGRQGLDTQYF. The CDR3 bases are TGTGCCAGCGGCAGACAGGGATTGGATACGCAGTATTTT.

This clone has just a few counts. The chain recombines TRBV4-3 with TRBJ2-3, with TRBD2 matching over 8 bases. The germline gives CDR1 LGHNA, CDR2 YSLEER. J gave up 1 base and V 0 bases, and 3 bases lay outside the gene matches. The CDR3 is 16 amino acids. Here the CDR3 DNA reads TGCGCCAGCAGCCAAGATCCGCGGGGGGGCACAGATACGCAGTATTTT. Amino acid sequence: CASSQDPRGGTDTQYF.

The V and J genes are TRBV7-2 and TRBJ2-3, with 9 bases identical to TRBD2. Germline lookup yields CDR1 SGHTA and CDR2 FQGNSA. J lost 2 bases, V lost 2 bases, and 5 bases had no gene match. There are 16 residues in the CDR3. CDR3 coding DNA: TGTGCCAGCAGCTTACTAGCGGGGATTTTCACAGATACGCAGTATTTT. Encoded protein: CASSLLAGIFTDTQYF.

The J gene is TRBJ1-2, the V gene TRBV29-1, with D unresolved. V was trimmed by 3 bases and J by 6 bases, leaving 11 bases between them. The CDR3 contains 12 residues. Germline V gives CDR1 SQVTM, CDR2 ANQGSEA. CDR3 amino acids: CSVDTQVNGYTF. The DNA for the CDR3 is TGCAGCGTTGATACCCAGGTGAATGGCTACACCTTC.

This clone has only a few counts. The rearrangement links TRBV7-9 to TRBJ2-3, with 8 bases aligning to TRBD1. V shed 5 bases, J shed 1 base, and the junction held 5 bases outside the gene matches. The CDR3 totals 15 residues. CDR1 is SEHNR and CDR2 is FQNEAQ in the germline V gene (reference sequence). CDR3 protein: CASSPGQVGTDTQYF. CDR3 coding DNA: TGTGCCAGCAGCCCGGGACAGGTTGGCACAGATACGCAGTATTTT.

A note on this clone: Compared with germline, one end of the junction differs, possibly owing to a read error. The chain combines TRBV10-3 with TRBJ1-1; 8 positions match TRBD1. CDR1 is ENHRY and CDR2 is SYGVKD in the germline V gene. The CDR3 sequence is 13 residues long. The CDR3 nucleotides are TGTGCCATCGGTGACCAACAGGGGGATCCAGCTTTCTTT. Translating gives CAIGDQQGDPAFF.

This clone showed up just once. The rearrangement links TRBV5-1 to TRBJ2-2; 10 bases align to TRBD2. The germline V gene has CDR1 SGHRS and CDR2 YFSETQ. The junction had 5 bases not matched to a gene; V was cut back by 0 bases and J by 6 bases. The CDR3 is 16 residues long. The CDR3 here is CASSLALAGRSGELFF. The CDR3 region has the DNA TGCGCCAGCAGCTTGGCACTAGCGGGGAGGTCCGGGGAGCTGTTTTTT.

The sample holds a few counts of this clone. The rearrangement joins TRBV4-3 to TRBJ2-1, with 7 bases matching TRBD1. The CDR3 loop spans 15 amino acids. The V gene's germline CDR1 is LGHNA and CDR2 YSLEER. V shed 5 bases, J shed 3 bases, and the junction held 7 bases outside the gene matches. The CDR3 region is CASSTDRLSYNEQFF. The CDR3 nucleotides are TGCGCCAGCAGCACGGACAGGCTCAGCTACAATGAGCAGTTCTTC.

This clone showed up just a few times. The V gene is TRBV13, the J gene TRBJ2-1; TRBD2 matches 16 bases. The trim removed 4 bases at V and 1 base at J, leaving 4 bases unmatched. The CDR3 length is 18 residues. Per germline, CDR1 PRHDT and CDR2 FYEKMQ (reference sequence). The CDR3 nucleotides are TGTGCCAGCAGCTCGGGACTAGCGGGGGGGCTGTCCTACAATGAGCAGTTCTTC. Protein product: CASSSGLAGGLSYNEQFF.

This clone is a singleton in its sample. The chain links TRBV11-3 to TRBJ2-4; 7 positions match TRBD2. Losses at the gene ends were 2 bases for V and 5 bases for J; bases not matched to a gene: 9. Germline V lookup: CDR1 SGHNT, CDR2 YENEEA. This CDR3 has 16 residues. CDR3 sequence reads: CASSLTGEGHQNIQYF. As DNA, the CDR3 is TGTGCCAGCAGCTTAACGGGGGAGGGCCATCAAAACATTCAGTACTTC.

V is TRBV19 and J is TRBJ2-7; 10 bases match TRBD2. CDR1 and CDR2 from the germline V gene are LNHDA and SQIVND (reference sequence). V was pared by 3 bases and J by 4 bases, with 3 bases of the junction left unmatched. The CDR3 loop spans 14 amino acids. As DNA, the CDR3 is TGTGCCAGTAGTATTTTTAGCGGGGGGTACGAGCAGTACTTC. Translating gives CASSIFSGGYEQYF.